Detailed here is one TCR beta chain. What it binds is unknown. This sample was taken from a study of T cell responses to AZD1222 COVID-19 vaccine. Points from the study as a whole: The study found vaccine-associated CD4 TCRs spanning spike, dominant at 160-218 and 743-854. Repertoire samples came only from after the peak T cell response.

Sequencing was performed with immunoSEQ multiplex PCR; in TCRdb, only in-frame clones are kept and a portion is missing. This sample has 95,000 to 100,000 clones, with over 75% found just once. Per the germline V gene, CDR1 is KGHDR and CDR2 is SFDVKD. The CDR3 consists of 19 residues. V trimming: 0 bases; J trimming: 1 base; junction bases outside the gene matches: 4. The chain uses TRBV24-1 and TRBJ2-1; TRBD2 agrees at 14 bases. This receptor was identified in an adult in good health. The material sequenced was peripheral blood, taken on day 0 of AZD1222 vaccination. The CDR3 region is CATSDLPGLAGESYNEQFF. The DNA of the CDR3 is TGTGCCACCAGTGATTTGCCGGGACTAGCGGGAGAGTCCTACAATGAGCAGTTCTTC.